Listed below are T cell receptor beta chains from one sample, sequenced in a study of regulatory T cells in long-lasting Graves disease. TCRdb redid the calling of the multiplex PCR reads with MiXCR, one entry per CDR3 protein. The data contain 350,000 to 450,000 distinct CDR3 sequences, 15% to 20% of them seen just once; the ten biggest clones take up 30%. These same records also appear under a second study, on T cells in Graves' hyperthyroidism and ophthalmopathy.

The sequencing here drew on peripheral blood mononuclear cells (PBMCs), taken at new diagnosis, from a patient treated with antithyroid drugs. The source is a man in his forties with Graves disease. Each CDR3 is given with its conserved first and last residue. Each record gives: V gene, clone size, J gene, D gene, CDR3 DNA, CDR3 protein. A D gene is named only where the DNA matches it firmly. Part of the rows lack a size; the others show once, few, many or a class for expanded clones.

v_gene: TRBV12-3/TRBV12-4; abundance: many; j_gene: TRBJ2-7; d_gene: TRBD2; CDR3nt: TGTGCCAGCAGTTTCAGCGGGGGCGAGTACGAGCAGTACTTC; CDR3aa: CASSFSGGEYEQYF
v_gene: TRBV12-3/TRBV12-4; abundance: many; j_gene: TRBJ2-3; d_gene: NA; CDR3nt: TGTGCCAGCAGGCCCCCTAGCACAGATACGCAGTATTTT; CDR3aa: CASRPPSTDTQYF
v_gene: TRBV20-1; abundance: many; j_gene: TRBJ1-5; d_gene: TRBD1; CDR3nt: TGCAGTGCTAGTATCGAGACAGGGGGATTTCAGCCCCAGCATTTT; CDR3aa: CSASIETGGFQPQHF
v_gene: TRBV12-3/TRBV12-4; abundance: few; j_gene: TRBJ1-5; d_gene: TRBD1; CDR3nt: TGTGCCAGCAGTTTAGGGACAGGGGGCATTCAGCCCCAGCATTTT; CDR3aa: CASSLGTGGIQPQHF
v_gene: TRBV10-3; abundance: many; j_gene: TRBJ2-7; d_gene: NA; CDR3nt: TGTGCCATCAGTGAAGGGGGGCGCGAGCAGTACTTC; CDR3aa: CAISEGGREQYF
v_gene: TRBV7-8; abundance: many; j_gene: TRBJ2-1; d_gene: NA; CDR3nt: TGTGCCAGCACCCTGGGTGGTGGGACTCTAAACGAGCAGTTCTTC; CDR3aa: CASTLGGGTLNEQFF
v_gene: TRBV20-1; abundance: many; j_gene: TRBJ1-6; d_gene: NA; CDR3nt: TGCAGTGCCCTCCGGGGATCACCCCTCCACTTT; CDR3aa: CSALRGSPLHF
v_gene: TRBV7-9; abundance: many; j_gene: TRBJ2-3; d_gene: NA; CDR3nt: TGTGCCAGCAGCTTAACGTCAGATACGCAGTATTTT; CDR3aa: CASSLTSDTQYF
v_gene: TRBV2; abundance: few; j_gene: TRBJ1-5; d_gene: NA; CDR3nt: TGTGCCAGCAGTGAAAGGACCGGGGTCGACCACAAGCCGAATCAGCCCCAGCATTTT; CDR3aa: CASSERTGVDHKPNQPQHF
v_gene: TRBV29-1; abundance: NA; j_gene: TRBJ2-7; d_gene: TRBD2; CDR3nt: TGCAGCGTTGGGGGACTAGCGGGGGTCGACGAGCAGCACTTC; CDR3aa: CSVGGLAGVDEQHF
v_gene: TRBV28; abundance: few; j_gene: TRBJ2-1; d_gene: NA; CDR3nt: TGTGCCAGCAGGGTCCCGGGATACAATGAGCAGTTCTTC; CDR3aa: CASRVPGYNEQFF
v_gene: TRBV2; abundance: many; j_gene: TRBJ2-7; d_gene: TRBD1; CDR3nt: TGTGCCAGCCACCGGGACAGGAGCTCCTACGAGCAGTACTTC; CDR3aa: CASHRDRSSYEQYF
v_gene: TRBV20-1; abundance: few; j_gene: TRBJ1-4; d_gene: NA; CDR3nt: TGCAGTGCAGAAAAGGGGGGAACTAATGAAAAACTGTTTTTT; CDR3aa: CSAEKGGTNEKLFF
v_gene: TRBV4-1; abundance: many; j_gene: TRBJ1-1; d_gene: NA; CDR3nt: TGCGCCAGCAGGAAAAGGGGGATTCATAACTCTGAAGCTTTCTTT; CDR3aa: CASRKRGIHNSEAFF
v_gene: TRBV15; abundance: few; j_gene: TRBJ1-4; d_gene: NA; CDR3nt: TGTGCCACCAGCAGAGATTCAAACAGCCCAAAACTGTTTTTT; CDR3aa: CATSRDSNSPKLFF
v_gene: TRBV9; abundance: many; j_gene: TRBJ1-1; d_gene: TRBD1; CDR3nt: TGTGCCAGCAGCGTAGGACAGGGGAACACTGAAGCTTTCTTT; CDR3aa: CASSVGQGNTEAFF
v_gene: TRBV12-3/TRBV12-4; abundance: NA; j_gene: TRBJ2-3; d_gene: TRBD2; CDR3nt: TGTGCCAGCAGTTTTCTGAGAGGGACCCCCCCGTGGGCTAGCGGGGGGACCACAGATACGCAGTATTTT; CDR3aa: CASSFLRGTPPWASGGTTDTQYF
v_gene: TRBV5-1; abundance: few; j_gene: TRBJ2-2; d_gene: NA; CDR3nt: TGCGCCAGCAGCTTGGGGGGGCCGACGAACACCGGGGAGCTGTTTTTT; CDR3aa: CASSLGGPTNTGELFF
v_gene: TRBV20-1; abundance: NA; j_gene: TRBJ2-1; d_gene: NA; CDR3nt: TGCAGACTTACGGGGGGCCACAATGAGCAGTTCTTC; CDR3aa: CRLTGGHNEQFF
v_gene: TRBV10-3; abundance: few; j_gene: TRBJ2-7; d_gene: NA; CDR3nt: TGTGCCATCAGTGAGTCCACAGCTTACGAGCAGTACTTC; CDR3aa: CAISESTAYEQYF
v_gene: TRBV6-1; abundance: many; j_gene: TRBJ2-5; d_gene: TRBD2; CDR3nt: TGTGCCAGCAGTGGTAGCGGGGGGGAAGAGACCCAGTACTTC; CDR3aa: CASSGSGGEETQYF
v_gene: TRBV5-6; abundance: NA; j_gene: TRBJ2-3; d_gene: NA; CDR3nt: TGTGCCAGCAGCGGGCGACTGGTCCCCACAGATACGCAGTATTTT; CDR3aa: CASSGRLVPTDTQYF
v_gene: TRBV5-5; abundance: few; j_gene: TRBJ2-7; d_gene: TRBD1; CDR3nt: TGTGCCAGCAGCTTAGCGCCGGGACAGTTATACTACGAGCAGTACTTC; CDR3aa: CASSLAPGQLYYEQYF
v_gene: TRBV7-9; abundance: many; j_gene: TRBJ2-5; d_gene: TRBD1; CDR3nt: TGTGCCAGCAGAACGACAGGGCAAGGAGAGACCCAGTACTTC; CDR3aa: CASRTTGQGETQYF
v_gene: TRBV4-2; abundance: many; j_gene: TRBJ2-2; d_gene: NA; CDR3nt: TGTGCCAGCAGCCACGGCCGAGGGAAAGCCGGGGAGCTGTTTTTT; CDR3aa: CASSHGRGKAGELFF
v_gene: TRBV12-3/TRBV12-4; abundance: many; j_gene: TRBJ2-2; d_gene: NA; CDR3nt: TGTGCCAGCAGGGGGACTGGATGGATCGGGGAGCTGTTTTTT; CDR3aa: CASRGTGWIGELFF
v_gene: TRBV12-3/TRBV12-4; abundance: many; j_gene: TRBJ2-7; d_gene: TRBD1; CDR3nt: TGTGCCAGCAGCCCGAACACAGGGGATTGGACCTACGAGCAGTACTTC; CDR3aa: CASSPNTGDWTYEQYF
v_gene: TRBV7-3; abundance: many; j_gene: TRBJ2-2; d_gene: NA; CDR3nt: TGTGCCAGCAGTTCACAGGGGAACACCGGGGAGCTGTTTTTT; CDR3aa: CASSSQGNTGELFF
v_gene: TRBV20-1; abundance: many; j_gene: TRBJ1-6; d_gene: NA; CDR3nt: TGCAGTGCTAGAGGGGGCAGGGTGTGGGGGTATAATTCACCCCTCCACTTT; CDR3aa: CSARGGRVWGYNSPLHF
v_gene: TRBV5-1; abundance: many; j_gene: TRBJ2-7; d_gene: NA; CDR3nt: TGCGCCAGCAGCTTGGTGGTGGAAGCCTACGAGCAGTACTTC; CDR3aa: CASSLVVEAYEQYF
v_gene: TRBV28; abundance: many; j_gene: TRBJ2-3; d_gene: NA; CDR3nt: TGTGCCAGCAGTTTATGGGGAGAAGATACGCAGTATTTT; CDR3aa: CASSLWGEDTQYF
v_gene: TRBV12-3/TRBV12-4; abundance: many; j_gene: TRBJ1-1; d_gene: NA; CDR3nt: TGTGCCACAGGGAATTTCCCGAGGACTGAAGCTTTCTTT; CDR3aa: CATGNFPRTEAFF
v_gene: TRBV3-1; abundance: many; j_gene: TRBJ1-1; d_gene: NA; CDR3nt: TGTGCCAGCAGCCGCCAGTCCAACACTGAAGCTTTCTTT; CDR3aa: CASSRQSNTEAFF
v_gene: TRBV20-1; abundance: NA; j_gene: TRBJ2-6; d_gene: NA; CDR3nt: TGCAGTGCTAGCCACAGCTCTGGGGCCAACGTCCTGACTTTC; CDR3aa: CSASHSSGANVLTF
v_gene: TRBV28; abundance: many; j_gene: TRBJ1-1; d_gene: NA; CDR3nt: TGTGCCAGCAGAGAAGTGGGGGGGCCGAACACTGAAGCTTTCTTT; CDR3aa: CASREVGGPNTEAFF
v_gene: TRBV20-1; abundance: many; j_gene: TRBJ2-5; d_gene: TRBD2; CDR3nt: TGCAGTGCTAGAGATGGGGACCCTGAGAAGCGGGGGTATCCGCGAGAGACCCAGTACTTC; CDR3aa: CSARDGDPEKRGYPRETQYF
v_gene: TRBV6-1; abundance: many; j_gene: TRBJ2-1; d_gene: NA; CDR3nt: TGTGCCAGCAGTCAGGCGAGTGAGCAGTTCTTC; CDR3aa: CASSQASEQFF
v_gene: TRBV18; abundance: NA; j_gene: TRBJ2-7; d_gene: TRBD1; CDR3nt: TGTGCCAGCTCACCGACAGGGGGGGAAGGGGAGCAGCACTTC; CDR3aa: CASSPTGGEGEQHF
v_gene: TRBV5-1; abundance: many; j_gene: TRBJ1-1; d_gene: NA; CDR3nt: TGTGCCAGCAGCCCCACGGGGAACACTGAAGCTTTCTTT; CDR3aa: CASSPTGNTEAFF
v_gene: TRBV27; abundance: many; j_gene: TRBJ2-7; d_gene: NA; CDR3nt: TGTGCCAGCAGCCCCAAGAGGGGCCCCTACGAGCAGTACTTC; CDR3aa: CASSPKRGPYEQYF
v_gene: TRBV2; abundance: many; j_gene: TRBJ2-5; d_gene: NA; CDR3nt: TGTGCCAGCAGTGATACCCCGACTGGGACCCAGTACTTC; CDR3aa: CASSDTPTGTQYF
v_gene: TRBV5-1; abundance: NA; j_gene: TRBJ2-7; d_gene: NA; CDR3nt: TGCGCCAGCAGCCCGGTAGGGTCGTCGGGACTTATCTACGAGCAGTACTTC; CDR3aa: CASSPVGSSGLIYEQYF
v_gene: TRBV3-1; abundance: many; j_gene: TRBJ2-5; d_gene: NA; CDR3nt: TGTGCCAGCAGCCAACAGGGGGAGACCCAGTACTTC; CDR3aa: CASSQQGETQYF
v_gene: TRBV28; abundance: many; j_gene: TRBJ1-1; d_gene: TRBD1; CDR3nt: TGTGCCAGCAGTTTTCTGGGACAGGGGGCTCGAAACACTGAAGCTTTCTTT; CDR3aa: CASSFLGQGARNTEAFF
v_gene: TRBV5-5; abundance: NA; j_gene: TRBJ1-5; d_gene: TRBD1; CDR3nt: TGTGCCAGCAGCTTAAGACAGACCGGGACAGGGTTAATGAGCAATCAGCCCCAGCATTTT; CDR3aa: CASSLRQTGTGLMSNQPQHF
v_gene: TRBV4-2; abundance: many; j_gene: TRBJ2-3; d_gene: NA; CDR3nt: TGTGCCAGCAGCCCCCACTGGGAGGATACGCAGTATTTT; CDR3aa: CASSPHWEDTQYF
v_gene: TRBV7-2; abundance: many; j_gene: TRBJ2-3; d_gene: NA; CDR3nt: TGTGCCAGCAGCTTTATCTCACAAGATACGCAGTATTTT; CDR3aa: CASSFISQDTQYF